This T cell receptor beta chain was sequenced for a study of CD8+ T cells in alopecia areata. TCR sequencing used cDNA made by reverse transcription of extracted RNA. Assay used: immunoSEQ multiplex PCR; TCRdb lists only in-frame clones, some missing. The repertoire consists of roughly 100,000 clones, with 45% to 60% occurring once and the leading ten covering roughly 9%. For this clone: Its specificity is not known.

V dropped 2 bases and J dropped 5 bases, with 17 bases sitting between them. This CDR3 is built from 15 residues. CDR1 and CDR2 (germline): GTSNPN, SVGIG (reference sequence). Sorted out of PBMCs were CD4+ T cells and CD8+ T cells. Study-level findings and limits: Researchers report lesional scalp, most notably alopecia totalis/universalis, outstripped normal scalp in clonality. TCR sharing across patients was less clear than in mice, possibly HLA-related. Normal skin's resident alphabeta T cells are sequenced alongside lesional scalp T cells.

The V and J genes are TRBV30 and TRBJ2-3, with no clear D. The receptor comes from a human donor in good health. The source material was CD4+ T cells sorted from blood. The CDR3 sequence: CAWSSFSPTEDTQYF. The CDR3 DNA reads as TGTGCCTGGAGTTCGTTTTCCCCGACGGAAGATACGCAGTATTTT.